The source of this TCR beta chain is a study of cytomegalovirus exposure and HLA in healthy donors (dated by TCRdb to about 2017). A note on the overall study: An earlier analysis of some 550 of the donors reported 250 to 300 Gb of sequence data and about 100 million unique TCR beta sequences from 150 million to 200 million T cells. Roughly 300 gigabases of sequencing data and about 92 million unique TCR sequences made up an early release that covered about 640 HLA-typed donors. Of the roughly 420 genotyped donors, more than 75% were placed in the genetic ancestry cluster associated with self-reported Caucasian donors. The study aimed to test whether cataloging public T cell receptors could reveal signatures of past pathogen exposure. The study profiled the T cell repertoires of under 700 subjects by immunosequencing and related them to cytomegalovirus serostatus. Along with the 666-subject first cohort, a separate validation cohort of over a hundred different subjects was used. To predict cytomegalovirus infection status, the study brought together high-throughput TCR immunosequencing, statistical association of individual TCRs with disease status, and machine learning. To study patterns of TCR occurrence, a later analysis re-analyzed previously published TCR beta repertoires from 666 donors and added high-resolution HLA genotyping. The later analysis used no new phenotypic data to find candidate immune exposures, relying instead on TCR beta sequences and their occurrence across donors. An earlier analysis of 587 of the donors applied high-throughput TCR beta sequencing to assess whether each TCR beta V gene segment acted as functional or pseudogenic. Alongside the repertoire data, information on donor age, sex, ethnicity and CMV serostatus was compiled. Genome-wide SNP genotypes for about three fifths of the roughly 670 donors were used in a later genetic analysis, which treated that subset as a discovery cohort. Every repertoire in the discovery cohort had been generated on one and the same sequencing platform. Both class I and class II loci were covered by HLA typing, at four-digit resolution. Typing coverage differed by locus: A, B, C, DRB1 and DQB1 were typed in roughly 620-630 donors, DQA1 in 500 to 550, DPA1 in around 580, and DPB1 in around 490. A few DR-DQ haplotypes were treated as single units for association and clustering because of strong linkage in the cohort. On average, around 200,000 unique TCR beta nucleotide sequences were sequenced per donor among a few hundred genotyped donors of the cohort, with about 19% of those sequences being non-productive. Overall study results and their limits: The classifier was reported to diagnose cytomegalovirus status with high specificity and sensitivity in both the original cohort and the validation cohort. The 87-base-pair reads could not distinguish some IMGT-functional V segments, including TRBV6-2 and TRBV6-3, so those segments were excluded. In a later analysis, HLA-associated TCR beta chains showed more clonal expansion and lower generation probabilities than non-associated chains that were equally common. A further reported finding was that TCR beta sequences accurately predicted the HLA-A and HLA-B alleles for most subjects in the first cohort. Only TCR beta chains were sequenced in this cohort, and the absence of alpha or paired-chain data limited detectable features. About 15 rarely observed V segments, including chromosome 9 orphons, were excluded from the earlier analysis of just under 600 of the donors because counts were too low. A cluster of highly shared sequence variants was judged likely to represent a technical artifact of the sequencing pipeline. Compared with the roughly 720-donor mean, donors in an Asian-associated ancestry cluster had fewer N-insertions in productive TCRs, according to a later genetic analysis. It was suggested by the authors that the approach could potentially be generalized to other disease states and immunological phenotypes. The presence/absence analyses assumed that sequencing depth was roughly uniform across donors, and that assumption may not be true. In a later analysis, the rate of TCR association differed among HLA loci, with DRB1 alleles having the most associated TCRs and HLA-C alleles having the fewest. A later analysis reported that several top co-occurrence clusters appeared linked to parvovirus B19, influenza, CMV and Epstein-Barr virus. HLA typing was unavailable for some donors at each locus, so association tests used only the typed subset. In vitro tests confirmed that a few of the cytomegalovirus-associated TCR beta chains recognize cytomegalovirus antigens. In an earlier analysis of about 540 of the donors, most TCR beta V segments were observed in productive rearrangements about 90% or about 30% of the time, broadly matching IMGT annotations. CMV serostatus was the only immune exposure information available for the cohort. In the study, around 160 TCR beta chains were listed as associated with cytomegalovirus. Specific HLA alleles were associated with 15,000 to 20,000 TCR beta sequences at a false discovery rate of 0.05 in a later analysis. In a later analysis, most CMV-associated TCR beta chains were found to appear HLA-restricted, with HLA associations seemingly driven largely by CMV exposure. Assigning TCR associations to individual alleles was difficult when HLA alleles, especially DR and DQ, strongly co-occurred. An association between a missense DCLRE1C variant and V-gene and J-gene trimming of TCR beta chains was found in a later genetic analysis and replicated in an independent cohort. Correlated functional status among segregating V segments might reflect linkage disequilibrium, but an unknown experimental factor could not be ruled out. While some public TCRs were present in many individuals, most TCR sequences turned up only very rarely across donors.

The cohort comprised several hundred healthy bone marrow donors. At the time of sampling, every cohort member was nominally healthy, though immune exposures that went unrecorded were likely present. The donor was CMV seronegative and was included in the group of over 300 seronegative cohort members. A peripheral blood sample was collected from each donor, and TCR beta sequencing was performed on peripheral blood mononuclear cells. The Qiagen DNeasy Blood Extraction Kit was used to extract genomic DNA from the blood cell samples. In the case of this clone: Its antigen target is currently unknown. Qualities for individual bases were not recorded, and no much larger clone is one base off.

Looking up the germline V gene yields CDR1 MGHRA and CDR2 YSYEKL. The CDR3 starts with the cysteine, ends with the phenylalanine, and has 16 residues. The CDR3 DNA has 48 bases and is translated from base 1. V and J are truncated by 0 bases and 5 bases respectively, leaving an intervening sequence of 16 bases. Library preparation used the immunoSEQ multiplex PCR assay. A mixture of 60 forward primers for TCR Vbeta segments and 13 reverse primers for TCR Jbeta segments was used in the multiplex PCR. The CDR3 region of rearranged TCR beta genes was amplified from genomic DNA by a multiplex PCR assay. Amplified TCR beta libraries were sequenced as 87-base-pair reads on the Illumina HiSeq System. In the source study's methods: In a later analysis, some 80 million unique TCR beta chains were counted across the 666 repertoires, and roughly 11 million of these chains were shared by at least two donors. Raw reads were error-corrected and collapsed into unique sequences by a nearest-neighbor algorithm in which closely related sequences were merged to remove PCR and sequencing errors. V, D and J gene segments were assigned by aligning CDR3 sequences to IMGT reference sequences. For a sequence to be retained, a match of at least six nucleotides to both a V gene segment and a J gene segment was required. A rearrangement counted as productive if the CDR3 had no stop codons and remained in frame with V and J, and every other rearrangement counted as non-productive. Following IMGT convention, CDR3 was defined as the stretch from the second conserved V-encoded cysteine up to the conserved J-encoded phenylalanine. In an earlier analysis of 500 to 650 of the donors, sequences lacking an unambiguous match to a single V gene segment were excluded. An earlier analysis of a few hundred of the donors called V segments functional above 56.7% productive rearrangements and segregating when the between-donor standard deviation exceeded 5%. To diagnose cytomegalovirus status from the catalog of TCR beta chain sequences, a statistical classification framework was built. In a later analysis, TCR nucleotide sequences were compared against IMGT/GENE-DB human TR gene sequences so that V and J genes could be assigned. The TCRdist pipeline was used in a later analysis to assign CDR3 sequences and most-parsimonious VDJ recombination scenarios. In a later analysis, every TCR beta chain was defined by the combination of its CDR3 amino acid sequence and its V-gene family, and reads without a unique V-gene family were dropped. To address suspected cross-contamination and a sequencing artifact, a later analysis removed around 590 highly shared, low-generation-probability nucleotide sequences. For each public chain, a later analysis derived a clonal expansion index from normalized ranks of inferred template counts within each repertoire. In a later analysis, generation probabilities were computed with a VDJ recombination model fitted to out-of-frame rearrangements, and the resulting probabilities were checked against IGoR. In a later analysis, hypergeometric tests were used to score TCR-TCR, TCR-HLA and TCR-CMV co-occurrence, with a repertoire-size bias correction applied to TCR pairs. In a later analysis, false discovery rates were estimated by permuting HLA or CMV assignments 20 times. A later analysis grouped co-occurring TCRs with DBSCAN, adding TCRdist sequence similarity when clustering within HLA-allele-positive subsets. Repertoires with fewer than 30,000 or more than 120,000 public chains, plus five repertoires with anomalous nucleotide sharing, were excluded from co-occurrence clustering. TCRdb re-hosts the immuneACCESS table, in-frame sequences only. Its copies lack some clones; in the studies checked, an unresolved V gene accounts for under half of them, and the cause for the rest is not known. The V and J calls and clone size were taken over from that table, and D and trimming were inferred from the DNA. Within this sample are nearly 200,000 clones, with about four fifths of them counted one time only. The ten largest clonotypes hold 0.098% of the sample.

Specimen: PBMCs. The chain employs TRBV4-1 and TRBJ2-5, and perhaps TRBD2 as D gene, on 5 matching bases. The clonotype comes from a boy younger than 10 in good health and CMV-seronegative. The CDR3 protein: CASSQDSSRARETQYF. The DNA sequence is given as TGCGCCAGCAGCCAAGATTCTAGCAGAGCTAGGGAGACCCAGTACTTC.